This note documents a single T cell receptor beta chain sequence. Patients in Seattle were enrolled during active infection, then followed longitudinally. There are 14 residues in the CDR3. Germline assignment: CDR1 WNHNN and CDR2 SYGVQD (reference sequence). J was trimmed by 2 bases and V by 2 bases; bases with no gene match: 1. Only in-frame clones appear in the TCRdb table, and some are missing; sequencing was by immunoSEQ multiplex PCR. Of 200,000 to 250,000 clones in the sample, approximately 91% are singletons; the top ten hold roughly a sixth. The sample is drawn from a study of blood T cell repertoires in COVID-19. Study as a whole: Both acute and convalescent COVID-19 samples were obtained from the United States, Italy and Spain.

The chain combines TRBV10-1 with TRBJ2-7; 9 positions agree with TRBD2. Sample: peripheral blood. The clonotype was recovered from a man aged 45-65 years with COVID-19, enrolled during active disease. CDR3 amino acids: CASSEASGAYEQYF. The CDR3 nucleotides are TGCGCCAGCAGTGAGGCTAGCGGGGCCTACGAGCAGTACTTC.